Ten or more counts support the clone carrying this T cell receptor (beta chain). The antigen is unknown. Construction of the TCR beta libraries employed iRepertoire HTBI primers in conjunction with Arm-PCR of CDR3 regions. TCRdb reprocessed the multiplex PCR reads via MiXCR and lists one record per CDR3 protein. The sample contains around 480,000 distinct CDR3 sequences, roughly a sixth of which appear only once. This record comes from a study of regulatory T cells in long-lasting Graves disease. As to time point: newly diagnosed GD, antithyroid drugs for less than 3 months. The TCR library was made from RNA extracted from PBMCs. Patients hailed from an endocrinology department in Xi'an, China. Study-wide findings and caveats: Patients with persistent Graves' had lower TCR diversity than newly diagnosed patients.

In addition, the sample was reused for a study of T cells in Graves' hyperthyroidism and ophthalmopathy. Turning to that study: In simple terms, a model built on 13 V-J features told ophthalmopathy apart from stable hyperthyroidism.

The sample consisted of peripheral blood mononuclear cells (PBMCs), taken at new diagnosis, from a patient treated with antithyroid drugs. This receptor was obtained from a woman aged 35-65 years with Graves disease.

CDR3 loop: CANKGQGAVEQFF. CDR3 in DNA: TGTGCCAACAAGGGACAGGGGGCCGTTGAGCAGTTCTTC. The chain recombines TRBV28 with TRBJ2-3; 12 bases are shared with TRBD1. The J call may be mistaken, given a closer DNA end match to TRBJ2-1. Germline CDR1 is MDHEN and CDR2 is SYDVKM. This CDR3 contains 13 residues.